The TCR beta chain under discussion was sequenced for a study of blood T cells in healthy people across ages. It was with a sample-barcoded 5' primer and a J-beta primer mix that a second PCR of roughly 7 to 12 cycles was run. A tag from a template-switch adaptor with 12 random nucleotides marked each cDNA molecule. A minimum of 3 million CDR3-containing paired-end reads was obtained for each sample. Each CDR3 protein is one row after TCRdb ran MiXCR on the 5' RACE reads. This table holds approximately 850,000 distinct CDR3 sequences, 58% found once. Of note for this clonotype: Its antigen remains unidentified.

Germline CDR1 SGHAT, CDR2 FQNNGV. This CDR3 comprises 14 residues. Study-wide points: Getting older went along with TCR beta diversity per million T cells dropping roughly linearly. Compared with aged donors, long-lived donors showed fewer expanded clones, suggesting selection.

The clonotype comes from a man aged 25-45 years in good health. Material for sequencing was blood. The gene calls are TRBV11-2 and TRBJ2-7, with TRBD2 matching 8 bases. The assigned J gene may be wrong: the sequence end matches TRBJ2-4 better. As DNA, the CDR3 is TGTGCCAGCAGCTTGGAGCCCGGGGGGGACATTCAGTACTTC. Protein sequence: CASSLEPGGDIQYF.